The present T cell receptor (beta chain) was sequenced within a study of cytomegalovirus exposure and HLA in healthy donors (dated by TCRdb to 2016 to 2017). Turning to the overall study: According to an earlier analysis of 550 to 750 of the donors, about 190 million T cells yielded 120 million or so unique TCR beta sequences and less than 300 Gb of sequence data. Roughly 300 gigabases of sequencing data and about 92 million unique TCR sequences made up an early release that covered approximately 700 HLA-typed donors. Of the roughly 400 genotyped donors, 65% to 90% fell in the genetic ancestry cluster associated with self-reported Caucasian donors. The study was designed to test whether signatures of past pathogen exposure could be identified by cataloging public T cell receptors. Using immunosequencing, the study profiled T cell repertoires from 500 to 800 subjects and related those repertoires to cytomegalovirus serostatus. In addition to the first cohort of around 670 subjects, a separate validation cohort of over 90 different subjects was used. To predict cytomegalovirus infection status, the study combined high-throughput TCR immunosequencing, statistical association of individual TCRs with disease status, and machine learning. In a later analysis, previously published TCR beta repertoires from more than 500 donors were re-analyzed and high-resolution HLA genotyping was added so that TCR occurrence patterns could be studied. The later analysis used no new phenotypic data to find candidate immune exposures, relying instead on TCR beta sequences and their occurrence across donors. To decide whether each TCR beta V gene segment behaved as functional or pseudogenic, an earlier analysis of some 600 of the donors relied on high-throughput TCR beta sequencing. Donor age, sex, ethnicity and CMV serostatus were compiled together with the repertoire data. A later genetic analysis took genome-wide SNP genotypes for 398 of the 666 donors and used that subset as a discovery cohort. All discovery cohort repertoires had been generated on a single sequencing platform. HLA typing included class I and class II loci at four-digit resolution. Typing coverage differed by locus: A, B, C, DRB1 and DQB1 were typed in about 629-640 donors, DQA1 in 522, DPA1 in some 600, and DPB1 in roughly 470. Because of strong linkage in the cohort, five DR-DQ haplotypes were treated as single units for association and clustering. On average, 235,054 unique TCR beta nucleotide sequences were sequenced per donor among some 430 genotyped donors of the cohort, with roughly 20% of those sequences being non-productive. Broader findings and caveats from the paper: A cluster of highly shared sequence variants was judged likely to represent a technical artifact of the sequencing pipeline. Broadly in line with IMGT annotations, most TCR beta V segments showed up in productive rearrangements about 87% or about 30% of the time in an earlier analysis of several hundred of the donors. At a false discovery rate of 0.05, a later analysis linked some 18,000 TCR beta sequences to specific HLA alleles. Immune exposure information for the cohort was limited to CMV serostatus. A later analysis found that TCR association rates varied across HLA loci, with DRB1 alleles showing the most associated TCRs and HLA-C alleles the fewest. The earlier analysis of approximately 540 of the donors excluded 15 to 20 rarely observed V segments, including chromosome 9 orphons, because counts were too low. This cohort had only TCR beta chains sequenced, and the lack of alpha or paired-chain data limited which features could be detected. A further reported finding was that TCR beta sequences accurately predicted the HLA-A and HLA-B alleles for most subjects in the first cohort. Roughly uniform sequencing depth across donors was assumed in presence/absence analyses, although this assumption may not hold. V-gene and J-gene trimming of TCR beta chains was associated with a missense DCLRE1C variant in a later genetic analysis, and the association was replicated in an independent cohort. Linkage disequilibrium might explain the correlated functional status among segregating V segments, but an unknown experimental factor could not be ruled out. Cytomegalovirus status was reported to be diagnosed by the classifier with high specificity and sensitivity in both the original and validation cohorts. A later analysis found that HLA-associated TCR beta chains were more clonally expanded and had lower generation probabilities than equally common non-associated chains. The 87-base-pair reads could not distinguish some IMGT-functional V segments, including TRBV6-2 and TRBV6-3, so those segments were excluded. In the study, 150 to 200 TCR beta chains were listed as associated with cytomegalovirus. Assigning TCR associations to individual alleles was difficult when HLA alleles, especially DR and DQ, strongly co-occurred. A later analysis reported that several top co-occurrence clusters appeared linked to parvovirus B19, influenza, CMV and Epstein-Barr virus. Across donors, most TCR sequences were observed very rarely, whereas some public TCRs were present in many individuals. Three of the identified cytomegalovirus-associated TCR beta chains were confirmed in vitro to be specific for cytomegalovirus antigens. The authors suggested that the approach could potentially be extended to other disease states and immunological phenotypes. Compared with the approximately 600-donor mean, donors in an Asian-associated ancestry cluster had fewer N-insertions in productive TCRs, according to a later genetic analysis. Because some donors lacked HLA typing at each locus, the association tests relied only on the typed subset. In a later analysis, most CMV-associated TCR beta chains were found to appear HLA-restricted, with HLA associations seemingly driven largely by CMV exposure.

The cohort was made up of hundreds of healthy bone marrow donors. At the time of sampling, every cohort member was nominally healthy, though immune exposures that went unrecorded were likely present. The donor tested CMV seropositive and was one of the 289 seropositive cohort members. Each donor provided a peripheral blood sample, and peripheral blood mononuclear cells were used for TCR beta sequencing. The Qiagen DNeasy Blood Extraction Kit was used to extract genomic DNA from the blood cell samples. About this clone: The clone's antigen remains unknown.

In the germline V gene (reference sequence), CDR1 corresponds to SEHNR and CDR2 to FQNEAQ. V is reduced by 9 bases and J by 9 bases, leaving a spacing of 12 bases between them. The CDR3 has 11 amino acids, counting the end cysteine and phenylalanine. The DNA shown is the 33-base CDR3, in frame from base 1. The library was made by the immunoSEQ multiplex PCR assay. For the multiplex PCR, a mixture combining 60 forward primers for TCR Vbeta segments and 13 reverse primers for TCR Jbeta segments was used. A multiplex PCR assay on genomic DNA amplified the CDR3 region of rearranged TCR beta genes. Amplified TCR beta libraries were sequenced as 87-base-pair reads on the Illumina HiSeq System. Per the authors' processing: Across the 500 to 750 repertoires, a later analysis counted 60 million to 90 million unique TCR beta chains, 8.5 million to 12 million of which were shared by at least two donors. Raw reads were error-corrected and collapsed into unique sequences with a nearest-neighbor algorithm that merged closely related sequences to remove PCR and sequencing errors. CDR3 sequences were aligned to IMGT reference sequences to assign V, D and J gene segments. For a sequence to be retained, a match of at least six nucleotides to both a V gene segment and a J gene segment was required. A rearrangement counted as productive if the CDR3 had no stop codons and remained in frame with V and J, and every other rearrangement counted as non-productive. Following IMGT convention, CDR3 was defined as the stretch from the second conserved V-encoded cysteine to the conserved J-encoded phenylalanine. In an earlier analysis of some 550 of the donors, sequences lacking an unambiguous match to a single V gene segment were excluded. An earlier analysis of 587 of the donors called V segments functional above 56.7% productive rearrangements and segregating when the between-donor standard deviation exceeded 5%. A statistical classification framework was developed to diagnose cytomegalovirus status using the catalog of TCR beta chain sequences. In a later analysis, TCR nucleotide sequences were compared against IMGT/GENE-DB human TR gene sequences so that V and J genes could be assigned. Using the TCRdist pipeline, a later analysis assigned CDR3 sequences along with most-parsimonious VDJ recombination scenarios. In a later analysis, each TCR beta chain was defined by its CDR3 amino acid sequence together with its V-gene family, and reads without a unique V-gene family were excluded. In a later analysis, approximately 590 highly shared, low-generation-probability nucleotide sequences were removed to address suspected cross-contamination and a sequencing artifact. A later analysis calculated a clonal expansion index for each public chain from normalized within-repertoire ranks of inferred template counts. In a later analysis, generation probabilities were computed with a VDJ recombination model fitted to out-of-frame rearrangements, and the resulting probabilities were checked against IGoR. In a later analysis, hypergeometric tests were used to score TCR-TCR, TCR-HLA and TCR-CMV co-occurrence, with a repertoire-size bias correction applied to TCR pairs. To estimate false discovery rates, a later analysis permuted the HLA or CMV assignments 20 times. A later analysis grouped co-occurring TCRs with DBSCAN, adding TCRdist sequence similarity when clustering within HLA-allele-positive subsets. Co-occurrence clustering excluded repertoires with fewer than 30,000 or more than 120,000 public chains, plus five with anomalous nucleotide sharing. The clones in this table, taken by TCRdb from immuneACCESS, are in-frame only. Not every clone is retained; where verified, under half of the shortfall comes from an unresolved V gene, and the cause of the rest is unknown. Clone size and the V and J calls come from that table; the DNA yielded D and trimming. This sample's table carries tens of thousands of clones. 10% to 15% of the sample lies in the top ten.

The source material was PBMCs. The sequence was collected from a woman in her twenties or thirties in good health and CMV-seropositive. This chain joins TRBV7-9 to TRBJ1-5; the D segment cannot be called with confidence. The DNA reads TGTGCCAGAAGCGGGGAGGGGCCCCAGCATTTT. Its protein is CARSGEGPQHF. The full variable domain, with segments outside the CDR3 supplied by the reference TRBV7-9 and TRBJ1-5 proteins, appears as DTGVSQNPRHKITKRGQNVTFRCDPISEHNRLYWYRQTLGQGPEFLTYFQNEAQLEKSRLLSDRFSAERPKGSFSTLEIQRTEQGDSAMYLCARSGEGPQHFGDGTRLSIL.